Listed below are T cell receptor beta chains from one sample, sequenced in a study of blood T cell repertoires in COVID-19. The method was immunoSEQ multiplex PCR; TCRdb's version includes in-frame clones alone and lacks a portion of them. The repertoire holds about 160,000 clones, with 78% as singletons. Sequenced: peripheral blood. The receptors were sampled from a woman over 75 with acute or convalescent COVID-19. CDR3s include the opening cysteine and the closing phenylalanine or tryptophan. Fields, in order: D gene, clone size, V gene, J gene, CDR3 protein, CDR3 DNA. A D gene is named only where the DNA matches it firmly. Clone size, where shown, is once, few, many, or a class for clones that have expanded.

>.|.|TRBV5-1|TRBJ2-1
CASSLGERVDEQFF
TGCGCCAGCAGCTTGGGGGAGCGGGTAGATGAGCAGTTCTTC
>.|.|TRBV6-6|TRBJ1-6
CASRIQDNSPLHF
TGTGCCAGCAGGATCCAGGATAATTCACCCCTCCACTTT
>.|.|TRBV12-3/TRBV12-4|TRBJ1-5
CASSLEGYQPQHF
TGTGCCAGCAGTTTAGAGGGGTATCAGCCCCAGCATTTT
>.|few|TRBV5-4|TRBJ1-2
CASSLGGLSSYGYTF
TGTGCCAGCAGCCTTGGCGGCCTATCCAGCTATGGCTACACCTTC
>.|.|TRBV7-8|TRBJ2-5
CASRIGTPPETQYF
TGTGCCAGCCGTATTGGGACTCCCCCAGAGACCCAGTACTTC
>TRBD1|.|TRBV6-1|TRBJ2-7
CASSEWGQGPPYEQYF
TGTGCCAGCAGTGAGTGGGGACAGGGGCCCCCCTACGAGCAGTACTTC
>.|.|TRBV6-5|TRBJ2-5
CASRRPGLQETQYF
TGTGCCAGCAGGAGGCCGGGACTTCAAGAGACCCAGTACTTC
>.|.|TRBV6-5|TRBJ1-5
CAGQEGVNQPQHF
TGTGCCGGCCAAGAGGGAGTCAATCAGCCCCAGCATTTT
>TRBD2|.|TRBV10-1|TRBJ2-2
CASSEYGLAGSYTGELFF
TGCGCCAGCAGTGAGTACGGACTAGCGGGGAGCTACACCGGGGAGCTGTTTTTT
>TRBD1|.|TRBV3-1/TRBV3-2|TRBJ2-1
CASSQPTGYNEQFF
TGTGCCAGCAGCCAACCGACAGGGTATAATGAGCAGTTCTTC
>.|few|TRBV19|TRBJ1-5
CASRLDPGQPQHF
TGTGCCAGCCGACTCGACCCGGGTCAGCCCCAGCATTTT
>TRBD1|.|TRBV7-3|TRBJ1-1
CASSLNQGAGTEAFF
TGTGCCAGCAGCTTAAACCAGGGGGCTGGCACTGAAGCTTTCTTT
>.|once|TRBV6-4|TRBJ2-1
CASSDSPSEAKFF
TGTGCCAGCAGTGATTCACCCAGCGAGGCGAAGTTCTTC
>TRBD1|once|TRBV2|TRBJ1-1
CANPGQGAEAFF
TGTGCCAACCCGGGACAGGGCGCTGAAGCTTTCTTT
>.|.|TRBV11-2|TRBJ1-1
CASSSARGSATEAFF
TGTGCCAGCAGCTCCGCTAGGGGTTCGGCCACTGAAGCTTTCTTT
>TRBD2|.|TRBV10-1|TRBJ2-3
CASSESGTSGRPDTQYF
TGCGCCAGCAGTGAGTCCGGGACTAGCGGGAGGCCAGATACGCAGTATTTT
>.|.|TRBV12-3/TRBV12-4|TRBJ1-4
CASSFTVVEKLFF
TGTGCCAGCAGTTTTACGGTGGTCGAAAAACTGTTTTTT
>.|.|TRBV28|TRBJ1-1
CASSQFPQGRNTEAFF
TGTGCCAGCAGTCAATTCCCACAGGGTCGGAACACTGAAGCTTTCTTT
>TRBD1|.|TRBV5-1|TRBJ2-3
CASSERTGPDTQYF
TGCGCCAGCAGCGAACGGACAGGGCCAGATACGCAGTATTTT
>TRBD1|once|TRBV18|TRBJ1-1
CASSPTGVDTEAFF
TGTGCCAGCTCACCAACAGGGGTTGACACTGAAGCTTTCTTT
>TRBD1|few|TRBV5-1|TRBJ1-3
CASSAGTGRDTIYF
TGCGCCAGCAGCGCCGGGACAGGGCGGGACACCATATATTTT
>.|few|TRBV5-1|TRBJ1-1
CASSLQGQNTEAFF
TGCGCCAGCAGCTTGCAGGGGCAAAACACTGAAGCTTTCTTT
>.|once|TRBV3-1/TRBV3-2|TRBJ1-6
CASRESSYNSPLHF
TGTGCCAGCAGAGAGAGCTCCTATAATTCACCCCTCCACTTT
>.|.|TRBV12-3/TRBV12-4|TRBJ2-7
CASSLETAYEQYF
TGTGCCAGCAGTTTGGAGACAGCCTACGAGCAGTACTTC
>TRBD1|.|TRBV2|TRBJ1-5
CASGQGANNQPQHF
TGTGCCAGCGGACAGGGGGCTAACAATCAGCCCCAGCATTTT
>.|.|TRBV3-1/TRBV3-2|TRBJ1-6
CASSQDLGAGVSPLHF
TGTGCCAGCAGCCAAGATCTGGGAGCGGGAGTTTCACCCCTCCACTTT
>TRBD2|.|TRBV7-6|TRBJ2-7
CASSPSSGSRYEQYF
TGTGCCAGCAGCCCATCTAGCGGGAGCAGGTACGAGCAGTACTTC
>.|.|TRBV21-1|TRBJ1-1
CASSKVRDRVGMNTEAFF
TGTGCCAGCAGCAAAGTTAGGGACAGGGTGGGGATGAACACTGAAGCTTTCTTT